This is a list of T cell receptor beta chains from one sample in a study of T cell repertoires in cytomegalovirus infection. MiXCR was run by TCRdb on the reads, yielding one entry per CDR3 protein. The sample has about 300,000 distinct CDR3 sequences; about a tenth are singletons. Sequences were obtained from PBMCs. All receptors derive from a human donor in good health (CMV status not recorded). Some clones in this sample may be carry-over from other donors' samples. Both conserved end residues are part of each CDR3. A D gene is named only where the DNA matches it firmly. Each size is once, few, many or a size class.

TRBJ1-2 | few | TRBV29-1 | - | TGCAGCGTTGGGGGCAACTATGGCTACACCTTC | CSVGGNYGYTF
TRBJ2-5 | many | TRBV28 | - | TGTGCCAGCAGTGCCGGGACTTTTCAAGAGACCCAGTACTTC | CASSAGTFQETQYF
TRBJ2-3 | many | TRBV7-8 | - | TGTGCCAGCAGCCCAGCCTATGGGGCTAGCACAGATACGCAGTATTTT | CASSPAYGASTDTQYF
TRBJ2-1 | many | TRBV7-8 | TRBD2 | TGTGCCAGCAGCTACGGGACTAGCACGGAGCAGTTCTTC | CASSYGTSTEQFF
TRBJ1-2 | many | TRBV5-1 | - | TGCGCCAGCAGCTTGGAGACAGGATCTGGCTACACCTTC | CASSLETGSGYTF
TRBJ2-2 | few | TRBV11-3 | - | TGTGCCAGCAGCTTAGATGGGTACGGGGAGCTGTTTTTT | CASSLDGYGELFF
TRBJ1-1 | many | TRBV28 | - | TGTGCCAGCAGAACGGGGATGAACACTGAAGCTTTCTTT | CASRTGMNTEAFF
TRBJ1-1 | many | TRBV5-6 | TRBD1 | TGTGCCAGCAGCTTAGACAGGGGACCTGAAGCTTTCTTT | CASSLDRGPEAFF
TRBJ1-3 | many | TRBV6-1 | TRBD1 | TGTGCCAGCAGAGACAGGGGCTCTGGGTACACCATATATTTT | CASRDRGSGYTIYF
TRBJ1-2 | many | TRBV29-1 | - | TGCAGCGTTGACATGGGCGCCGGGAGTGGCTACACCTTC | CSVDMGAGSGYTF
TRBJ1-2 | many | TRBV12-3/TRBV12-4 | - | TGTGCCAGCAGTTTAGCAGATGGTAGTCGGATTAACTATGGCTACACCTTC | CASSLADGSRINYGYTF
TRBJ2-2 | many | TRBV5-5 | - | TGTGCCAGCAGCTTAGAGGGGGGTCGGAACACCGGGGAGCTGTTTTTT | CASSLEGGRNTGELFF
TRBJ2-5 | few | TRBV7-2 | TRBD2 | TGTGCCAGCAGCTCTGGATCGGGGGGGACCCAGTACTTC | CASSSGSGGTQYF
TRBJ1-4 | few | TRBV28 | - | TGTGCCAGCAGTTTCGAGGGGGAACCCGGTCGTGAAAAACTGTTTTTT | CASSFEGEPGREKLFF
TRBJ1-1 | few | TRBV2 | TRBD1 | TGTGCCAGCAGTGAAGGACAGGGGGGGAACACTGAAGCTTTCTTT | CASSEGQGGNTEAFF
TRBJ1-2 | many | TRBV28 | - | TGTGCCAGCCGCACGGTTGGAGAGGGGAGAATCTACACCTTC | CASRTVGEGRIYTF
TRBJ1-1 | many | TRBV18 | - | TGTGCCAGCTCACCGACGGACTGGAACACTGAAGCTTTCTTT | CASSPTDWNTEAFF